A single sample gave rise to the 12 T cell receptor beta chains below, sequenced in a study of shared clonotypes between healthy human individuals. Repertoires were generated with immunoSEQ multiplex PCR, while TCRdb's copy carries only in-frame clones and drops some. Seen here are roughly 2.2 million clones, roughly 92% observed once, and the top ten hold around 0.4%. The sample taken for sequencing was naive CD4+ T cells from PBMCs. Regarding subset: CD45RA+ positively selected. These receptors all come from a man aged 18 to 30 in good health. Some clones in this sample may be carry-over from other donors' samples.

The V and J genes are TRBV7-2 and TRBJ2-7; TRBD1 matches 9 bases. Trimming at V came to 1 base and at J to 5 bases, leaving 9 bases not matched to a gene. The CDR3 runs 16 residues. The germline V gene encodes CDR1 SGHTA and CDR2 FQGNSA. For the CDR3, the DNA is TGTGCCAGCAGCTTAGTACTCGGACAGGGGTTGGACGAGCAGTACTTC. Its translation: CASSLVLGQGLDEQYF.

The chain combines TRBV4-3 with TRBJ2-1; tentative D call: TRBD2 (5 bases). The CDR3 contains 15 residues. Trimming took 3 bases from V and 6 from J, leaving 15 bases between them. From germline, CDR1 is LGHNA and CDR2 YSLEER. The CDR3 protein is CASSHAARAGNEQFF. CDR3 DNA sequence: TGCGCCAGCAGCCATGCGGCAAGGGCGGGCAATGAGCAGTTCTTC.

The gene calls are TRBV6-5 and TRBJ2-7; 7 nucleotides agree with TRBD1. The CDR3 contains 12 residues. With 6 bases clipped from V and 5 bases from J, the junction kept 4 bases outside the gene matches. Germline assignment: CDR1 MNHEY and CDR2 SVGAGI. DNA for the CDR3: TGTGCCAGCAGGGGCAGGGGGAACGAGCAGTACTTC. Amino acid sequence: CASRGRGNEQYF.

The chain joins TRBV21-1 to TRBJ1-2; TRBD1, the D gene given by the table, was not confirmed from the DNA. TRBV21-1 is labeled a pseudogene. The CDR3 is 14 amino acids. CDR3 coding DNA: TGTGCCAGCAGCTTTACTTCAGGGGGCTCGGGCTACACCTTC. Amino acid sequence: CASSFTSGGSGYTF.

CDR3 in amino acids: CASSVGGGQYTEAFF. DNA for the CDR3: TGTGCCAGCAGTGTAGGGGGGGGGCAATATACTGAAGCTTTCTTT. J is TRBJ1-1 and V is TRBV28, with D maybe TRBD1 (6 bases). The germline V gene encodes CDR1 MDHEN and CDR2 SYDVKM. Between the trimmed V and J ends, which lost 5 bases and 5 bases, there was a span of 18 bases. The CDR3 spans 15 residues.

This chain uses TRBV7-9 with TRBJ2-1; D uncertain. The ends were cut back, 5 bases at V and 4 bases at J, with 12 bases in the middle. Germline V gene data show CDR1 as SEHNR and CDR2 as FQNEAQ (reference sequence). There are 14 residues in the CDR3. CDR3 amino acids: CASSPKRDYNEQFF. The DNA of the CDR3 is TGTGCCAGCAGCCCGAAGCGAGATTACAATGAGCAGTTCTTC. The complete variable domain, with remaining parts taken from reference TRBV7-9 and TRBJ2-1, reads DTGVSQNPRHKITKRGQNVTFRCDPISEHNRLYWYRQTLGQGPEFLTYFQNEAQLEKSRLLSDRFSAERPKGSFSTLEIQRTEQGDSAMYLCASSPKRDYNEQFFGPGTRLTVL.

This chain links TRBV30 with TRBJ2-3, with 9 bases matching TRBD1. Per the germline V gene, CDR1 is GTSNPN and CDR2 is SVGIG (reference sequence). The CDR3 has 15 residues. J was trimmed by 4 bases and V by 0 bases; bases with no gene match: 5. The CDR3 region is CAWSVGTGYSDTQYF. In DNA, the CDR3 is TGTGCCTGGAGTGTCGGGACAGGGTATTCAGATACGCAGTATTTT.

The CDR3 protein is CASSSAGTGVSEQYF. CDR3 coding DNA: TGTGCCAGTAGTTCGGCCGGGACAGGGGTTAGCGAGCAGTACTTC. J is TRBJ2-7 and V is TRBV19, with 10 bases matching TRBD1. Per germline, CDR1 LNHDA and CDR2 SQIVND (reference sequence). Trimming at V came to 5 bases and at J to 6 bases, leaving 10 bases not matched to a gene. This CDR3 has 15 amino acids.

The genes are TRBV7-9 and TRBJ1-2; D not resolved. The CDR3 is 11 residues long. Germline CDR1 reads SEHNR; CDR2 reads FQNEAQ (reference sequence). The V end lost 5 bases, the J end lost 4 bases, and 5 bases lay between the germline ends. CDR3 residues: CASSAGYGYTF. The CDR3 DNA reads as TGTGCCAGCAGCGCGGGCTATGGCTACACCTTC.

This chain joins TRBV5-1 and TRBJ2-2, with D uncertain. The CDR3 is 15 amino acids. Germline values: CDR1 SGHRS, CDR2 YFSETQ. Trimming took 0 bases from V and 4 from J, leaving 10 bases between them. Written as DNA, the CDR3 is TGCGCCAGCAGCTTGGGGCATGAAAGCACCGGGGAGCTGTTTTTT. Protein: CASSLGHESTGELFF.

This chain joins TRBV18 and TRBJ2-1; D unclear. The CDR3 covers 11 residues. V gave up 4 bases and J gave up 5 bases, with 3 bases separating them. CDR1 is KGHSH and CDR2 is LQKENI in the germline V gene. The CDR3 sequence: CASSQNNEQFF. The CDR3 DNA follows: TGTGCCAGCTCACAGAACAATGAGCAGTTCTTC.

A single count supports this clone. The genes are TRBV7-2 and TRBJ2-5, with 13 bases identical to TRBD2. The CDR3 has 17 residues. V trimming: 2 bases; J trimming: 6 bases; junction bases outside the gene matches: 9. Germline V gene sequence: CDR1 SGHTA, CDR2 FQGNSA. The DNA of the CDR3 is TGTGCCAGCAGCTTACTTGGCACGGGACTAGCGGGACAGACCCAGTACTTC. It codes for CASSLLGTGLAGQTQYF. The variable domain in full, completed from reference TRBV7-2 and TRBJ2-5, reads GAGVSQSPSNKVTEKGKDVELRCDPISGHTALYWYRQSLGQGLEFLIYFQGNSAPDKSGLPSDRFSAERTGGSVSTLTIQRTQQEDSAVYLCASSLLGTGLAGQTQYFGPGTRLLVL.